The rows below give T cell receptor beta chains drawn from one sample of a study of T cell changes during pregnancy in multiple sclerosis. The method was immunoSEQ multiplex PCR; TCRdb's version includes in-frame clones alone and lacks a portion of them. The repertoire consists of about 36,000 clones, with more than 70% occurring once and the leading ten covering 0.5% to 0.65%. Specimen: CD4+ T cells from peripheral blood mononuclear cells, collected in the first trimester of pregnancy. These receptor sequences come from a female donor with multiple sclerosis, enrolled in a pregnancy study. Each CDR3 is given with its conserved first and last residue. D genes are given only for firm matches. Clone size is stated in some rows and not others, as once, few, many or a class when expanded.

j_call,v_call,clone_size,d_call,cdr3_nt,cdr3_aa
TRBJ1-1,TRBV30,NA,NA,TGTGCCTGGAGTCCCCTTGGGGGGGAAGACACTGAAGCTTTCTTT,CAWSPLGGEDTEAFF
TRBJ1-6,TRBV19,NA,NA,TGTGCCAGTAGTCATCAGGGGACCAATTCACCCCTCCACTTT,CASSHQGTNSPLHF
TRBJ2-7,TRBV10-3,NA,TRBD2,TGTGCCATCAGGACCGGGACTAGCAACAACGAGCAGTACTTC,CAIRTGTSNNEQYF
TRBJ1-5,TRBV19,NA,NA,TGTGCCAGTAGCAAAGGGGTTAGGGGCAATCAGCCCCAGCATTTT,CASSKGVRGNQPQHF
TRBJ1-1,TRBV14,once,NA,TGTGCCAGCAGCCGGGGCGGGGCCGAGGTCCCTGAAGCTTTCTTT,CASSRGGAEVPEAFF
TRBJ2-5,TRBV7-2,NA,NA,TGTGCCAGCAGCCTCCGGACAGCTCAAGAGACCCAGTACTTC,CASSLRTAQETQYF
TRBJ1-1,TRBV28,NA,NA,TGTGCCAGCACCCTACCGGGGGGGTTTTCGTCTAGTGGAGCTTTCTTT,CASTLPGGFSSSGAFF
TRBJ2-5,TRBV7-6,once,TRBD1,TGTGCCAGCAGCTCAGACAGGGCCGCTCGTGAGACCCAGTACTTC,CASSSDRAARETQYF
TRBJ2-1,TRBV30,once,TRBD1,TGTGCCTGGGACAGGGGGTTAGGCGGGCAGTTCTTC,CAWDRGLGGQFF
TRBJ2-1,TRBV19,NA,TRBD2,TGTGCCAGTAGTAATAGCGGGACCCGCCCGTTCCATGAGCAGTTCTTC,CASSNSGTRPFHEQFF
TRBJ2-5,TRBV7-9,NA,NA,TGTGCCAGCAGCTCAAAGGACTGGCAAGAGACCCAGTACTTC,CASSSKDWQETQYF
TRBJ2-1,TRBV19,NA,TRBD2,TGTGCCAGTAAGGCTAGCGGGAGTGATGAGCAGTTCTTC,CASKASGSDEQFF
TRBJ2-1,TRBV5-1,NA,TRBD2,TGCGCCAGCACGGGACTAGCGGGAAAAAGCTCCTACAATGAGCAGTTCTTC,CASTGLAGKSSYNEQFF
TRBJ1-1,TRBV19,NA,NA,TGTGCCAGTAGTACGGCCGCAACAGTTACTGAAGCTTTCTTT,CASSTAATVTEAFF
TRBJ2-1,TRBV21-1,NA,NA,TGTGCCAGCAGGATAATGAAGGGACTAGCGGGGGGACCCTCCTCCTACAATGAGCAGTTCTTC,CASRIMKGLAGGPSSYNEQFF